Listed below are T cell receptor beta chains from one sample, sequenced in a study of CD8 T cells in Susac syndrome. TCRdb re-called the immunoSEQ multiplex PCR reads with MiXCR, one entry per CDR3 protein. The table has roughly 110,000 distinct CDR3 sequences, approximately 94% seen once; the top ten hold 0.4% to 0.5%. Sequencing input: CD8+ T cells from PBMCs. Receptor source: a human donor with Susac syndrome. Each CDR3 is given with its conserved first and last residue. A D gene is named only where the DNA matches it firmly. Size is stated for part of the rows, as once, few or many counts, or as a class when the clone is expanded.

>14|TRBJ2-7|TRBV6-5|-|-
TGTGCCAGCAGTTACTTTGGGCGGGACAACGAGCAGTACTTC
CASSYFGRDNEQYF
>16|TRBJ1-1|TRBV7-8|-|TRBD1
TGTGCCAGCAGCTTTCGACAGGGTGTTGTGAACACTGAAGCTTTCTTT
CASSFRQGVVNTEAFF
>16|TRBJ2-3|TRBV6-6|-|TRBD2
TGTGCCAGCAGTGATGCTAGCGGGGGGACCACAGATACGCAGTATTTT
CASSDASGGTTDTQYF
>14|TRBJ2-5|TRBV4-1|-|TRBD1
TGCGCCAGCAGCCCAATGACAGGGGACAAGACCCAGTACTTC
CASSPMTGDKTQYF
>13|TRBJ1-4|TRBV9|-|-
TGTGCCAGCAGCACCCCGGGGGGGGAAAAACTGTTTTTT
CASSTPGGEKLFF
>14|TRBJ2-3|TRBV9|-|TRBD2
TGTGCCAGCAGCGCTTCTAGCGGGACAGATACGCAGTATTTT
CASSASSGTDTQYF
>13|TRBJ1-5|TRBV12-3/TRBV12-4|-|TRBD1
TGTGCCAGCACCGGACAGGGGAATCAGCCCCAGCATTTT
CASTGQGNQPQHF
>16|TRBJ2-4|TRBV11-2|-|-
TGTGCCAGCAGGCTTTGGCCGCAGGGGACCCAAGGAGTTCAGTACTTC
CASRLWPQGTQGVQYF
>11|TRBJ1-1|TRBV5-1|-|-
TGCGCCAGCAGCTCGTCGGGATTAGCTTTCTTT
CASSSSGLAFF
>18|TRBJ2-3|TRBV9|-|TRBD2
TGTGCCAGCAGCGCTTACCGACTAGCGGGGGGGACGGCAGATACGCAGTATTTT
CASSAYRLAGGTADTQYF
>10|TRBJ1-1|TRBV29-1|-|-
TGCAGCGTTGACCAATCCGAAGCTTTCTTT
CSVDQSEAFF
>12|TRBJ2-1|TRBV12-3/TRBV12-4|once|-
TGTGCCAGCACTGGACAGACCGTTGAGCAGTTCTTC
CASTGQTVEQFF
>12|TRBJ2-7|TRBV29-1|once|-
TGCAGCGTGAGCCCGGCGGGCTACGAGCAGTACTTC
CSVSPAGYEQYF
>16|TRBJ2-7|TRBV12-3/TRBV12-4|-|-
TGTGCCAGCAGTCGCGGGGCCGGGGGGCCCTCCTACGAGCAGTACTTC
CASSRGAGGPSYEQYF
>16|TRBJ1-1|TRBV7-8|-|-
TGTGCCAGCACCCTGGGCCCTCAAGGAAAGGACACTGAAGCTTTCTTT
CASTLGPQGKDTEAFF
>19|TRBJ2-1|TRBV4-3|-|TRBD2
TGCGCCAGCAGCCAAGATTCAGCGGGGGGGCATCAGTCCTACAATGAGCAGTTCTTC
CASSQDSAGGHQSYNEQFF
>15|TRBJ1-2|TRBV7-9|-|-
TGTGCCAGCAGCTTAGAAGCTTGGGGCGCGGATGGCTACACCTTC
CASSLEAWGADGYTF
>13|TRBJ1-5|TRBV6-4|-|-
TGTGCCAGCAGTGGGAGGGCCGGACAGCCCCAGCATTTT
CASSGRAGQPQHF
>13|TRBJ2-7|TRBV4-2|-|-
TGTGCCAGCAGCCATGCAAAGGGCTCCGAGCAGTACTTC
CASSHAKGSEQYF
>13|TRBJ1-1|TRBV25-1|-|-
TGTGCCAGCAGTGGATCTTTGAACACTGAAGCTTTCTTT
CASSGSLNTEAFF
>13|TRBJ2-2|TRBV19|-|-
TGTGCCAGTAGCCCAGAAATCACCGGGGAGCTGTTTTTT
CASSPEITGELFF
>13|TRBJ2-5|TRBV7-3|-|-
TGTGCCAGCAGCCAGACAGGGAGGGAGACCCAGTACTTC
CASSQTGRETQYF
>15|TRBJ2-1|TRBV9|-|TRBD2
TGTGCCAGCAGCGTAGCGAGCGGGGGGCCCCATGAGCAGTTCTTC
CASSVASGGPHEQFF
>13|TRBJ1-5|TRBV12-3/TRBV12-4|-|TRBD1
TGTGCCAGCCGGACAGGGTCGAATCAGCCCCAGCATTTT
CASRTGSNQPQHF
>15|TRBJ2-3|TRBV5-1|-|-
TGCGCCAGCAGCTTAAGGGGGGCCGTTACAGATACGCAGTATTTT
CASSLRGAVTDTQYF
>16|TRBJ2-4|TRBV10-3|-|TRBD2
TGTGCCATCAGTGAGACTAGCGGGGGGGCAAGAAACATTCAGTACTTC
CAISETSGGARNIQYF
>15|TRBJ1-2|TRBV9|-|-
TGTGCCAGCAGCGTAGCTTCAAACACCCACTATGGCTACACCTTC
CASSVASNTHYGYTF
>14|TRBJ2-7|TRBV29-1|-|TRBD1
TGCAGCGTTGAAGATCGGGACAGCTCCTACGAGCAGTACTTC
CSVEDRDSSYEQYF
>14|TRBJ1-1|TRBV27|few|-
TGTGCCAGCAGTTTGACAAGGGGGAACACTGAAGCTTTCTTT
CASSLTRGNTEAFF
>14|TRBJ2-1|TRBV4-3|-|-
TGCGCCAGCAGCCAAGTTGGAAGCTACAATGAGCAGTTCTTC
CASSQVGSYNEQFF
>13|TRBJ2-7|TRBV29-1|-|-
TGCAGCGTTGTGGCACAGAACTCCTACGAGCAGTACTTC
CSVVAQNSYEQYF
>16|TRBJ1-5|TRBV7-6|-|-
TGTGCCAGCAGCTTGTCGGGAACCGCCCGGGCTCAGCCCCAGCATTTT
CASSLSGTARAQPQHF
>11|TRBJ1-2|TRBV29-1|once|-
TGCAGCGTTGAATCAGGGTATGGCTACACCTTC
CSVESGYGYTF
>13|TRBJ1-6|TRBV7-9|-|-
TGTGCCAGCAGCCTCATGCTCGATTCACCCCTCCACTTT
CASSLMLDSPLHF
>16|TRBJ2-7|TRBV7-8|-|TRBD2
TGTGCCAGCAGCCAAAGACTAGCGGGGCCATCCTACGAGCAGTACTTC
CASSQRLAGPSYEQYF
>14|TRBJ2-4|TRBV20-1|-|TRBD1
TGCAGTGCTGAGACAGGGGGCTCTGGAAACATTCAGTACTTC
CSAETGGSGNIQYF
>15|TRBJ2-3|TRBV9|-|TRBD1
TGTGCCAGCAGCGGCGGACAGGGGAGGTCAGATACGCAGTATTTT
CASSGGQGRSDTQYF
>14|TRBJ2-3|TRBV13|-|-
TGTGCCAGCAGCTTACGGGAAGGGACAGATACGCAGTATTTT
CASSLREGTDTQYF
>15|TRBJ2-7|TRBV9|-|-
TGTGCCAGCAGCGTAGTGGCAGGGAGTTTTTACGAGCAGTACTTC
CASSVVAGSFYEQYF
>16|TRBJ2-2|TRBV5-4|-|TRBD1
TGTGCCAGCAGCCCGGCAGACAGGGCCAACACCGGGGAGCTGTTTTTT
CASSPADRANTGELFF
>15|TRBJ1-3|TRBV9|once|-
TGTGCCAGCAGCGCCGGGACGGACTCTGGAAACACCATATATTTT
CASSAGTDSGNTIYF
>13|TRBJ1-1|TRBV27|-|TRBD1
TGTGCCAGCAGTTTAGACAGGGTTACTGAAGCTTTCTTT
CASSLDRVTEAFF
>13|TRBJ2-2|TRBV13|few|-
TGTGCCAGCAGCTTAGGGGGGACCGGGGAGCTGTTTTTT
CASSLGGTGELFF
>15|TRBJ2-5|TRBV27|-|TRBD1
TGTGCCAGCAGTCCCCCGGGACAGACCCAAGAGACCCAGTACTTC
CASSPPGQTQETQYF
>16|TRBJ1-4|TRBV11-2|once|-
TGTGCCAGCAGCCCAGCTGGGGGAGAAATTAGTGAAAAACTGTTTTTT
CASSPAGGEISEKLFF
>12|TRBJ1-1|TRBV6-6|-|-
TGTGCCAGCAGTTACTCGGCCACTGAAGCTTTCTTT
CASSYSATEAFF
>13|TRBJ2-7|TRBV14|once|-
TGTGCCAGCAGCCAGTTCGAAGGAGACGAGCAGTACTTC
CASSQFEGDEQYF
>13|TRBJ2-3|TRBV5-6|-|-
TGTGCCAGCAGCTTGGCCGGGGGCCTAGAGCAGTATTTT
CASSLAGGLEQYF
>13|TRBJ1-2|TRBV27|once|-
TGTGCCAGCAGTTTAGACCAAGGGGGTGGCTACACCTTC
CASSLDQGGGYTF
>11|TRBJ1-2|TRBV13|-|-
TGTGCCAGCAGCTCCTCGGGAGGGAACCACTTC
CASSSSGGNHF
>15|TRBJ2-3|TRBV7-2|-|TRBD2
TGTGCCAGCGGATCAACTAGCGGGGGCACAGATACGCAGTATTTT
CASGSTSGGTDTQYF
>13|TRBJ1-1|TRBV19|-|-
TGTGCCAGTAGTATATCGGTGAACACTGAAGCTTTCTTT
CASSISVNTEAFF
>14|TRBJ2-7|TRBV29-1|-|-
TGCAGCGTTACTCATCAGGGGACGACCTACGAGCAGTACTTC
CSVTHQGTTYEQYF
>12|TRBJ2-1|TRBV6-1|-|-
TGTGCCAGCAGTGAAGCGAGTAATGAGCAGTTCTTC
CASSEASNEQFF
>16|TRBJ2-3|TRBV4-1|few|TRBD2
TGCGCCAGCAGCCAAGAAGGGACTAGGGATACAGATACGCAGTATTTT
CASSQEGTRDTDTQYF
>14|TRBJ1-2|TRBV27|-|TRBD1
TGTGCCAGCAGTGGGACAGGGGCTAGCTATGGCTACACCTTC
CASSGTGASYGYTF
>13|TRBJ2-1|TRBV5-1|once|-
TGCGCCAGCATGCGGGAAGTAGGCAATGAGCAGTTCTTC
CASMREVGNEQFF
>15|TRBJ2-5|TRBV20-1|-|-
TGCAGTGCCCTCGGGGGGGACAGCCTAAGAGAGACCCAGTACTTC
CSALGGDSLRETQYF
>15|TRBJ2-3|TRBV7-9|-|TRBD1
TGTGCCAGCAGCCCACGGGACAGGGACCCAGATACGCAGTATTTT
CASSPRDRDPDTQYF
>15|TRBJ1-6|TRBV19|-|-
TGTGCCAGTAGTGCTTCAACAGGGACGGATTCACCCCTCCACTTT
CASSASTGTDSPLHF